A single sample is the source of the 23 T cell receptor beta chains below, sequenced in a study of OX40 agonist ivuxolimab in advanced cancers. The assay was immunoSEQ multiplex PCR, and TCRdb's table has in-frame clones only and misses some. In the table there are 85,000 to 100,000 clones, 85% to 95% of which are singletons. Sequencing used CD4+ or CD8+ T cells sorted from blood, obtained in a trial of the OX40 agonist ivuxolimab. These receptors came from an adult with an advanced solid tumor such as melanoma, head and neck, liver or kidney cancer.

This chain joins TRBV28 and TRBJ2-3, with D uncertain. The CDR3 has 15 residues. Trimming cost V 2 bases and J 4 bases, with 13 bases left between them. Germline V gives CDR1 MDHEN, CDR2 SYDVKM. CDR3 loop: CASSLHGGQPDTQYF. The CDR3, as DNA: TGTGCCAGCAGTTTACATGGCGGCCAGCCAGATACGCAGTATTTT.

The chain links TRBV29-1 to TRBJ1-1, with a tentative D call TRBD1 (6 bases). The CDR3 covers 12 residues. Per germline, CDR1 SQVTM and CDR2 ANQGSEA. V was cut by 5 bases and J by 8 bases, with 15 bases left in between. The CDR3 DNA reads as TGCAGCGTTCGTAGGTCGGGGGGCGAAGCTTTCTTT. This encodes CSVRRSGGEAFF.

The V gene is TRBV27, the J gene TRBJ1-6, with a possible D match to TRBD1 (5 bases). Trimming removed 2 bases at V and 8 bases at J, with 10 bases between. This CDR3 comprises 14 residues. CDR1 is MNHEY, CDR2 SMNVEV, per germline (reference sequence). The CDR3 coding sequence is TGTGCCAGCAGTTTAGGGGGTGGTTATTCACCCCTCCACTTT. It is translated as CASSLGGGYSPLHF.

J is TRBJ2-2 and V is TRBV27; 8 bases are a match to TRBD2. Germline CDR1 and CDR2: MNHEY and SMNVEV (reference sequence). The CDR3 totals 15 residues. With 4 bases clipped from V and 4 bases from J, the junction kept 5 bases outside the gene matches. CDR3 sequence (DNA): TGTGCCAGCAGTTCCGGGGGGGCCATCACCGGGGAGCTGTTTTTT. Translated: CASSSGGAITGELFF.

On this clone: The junction shows a germline mismatch at one end, possibly a read error. This chain joins TRBV11-2 and TRBJ1-1, with TRBD1 identical over 7 bases. CDR3 size: 13 residues. CDR1 and CDR2 (germline): SGHAT, FQNNGV. The CDR3 loop reads CASSPDRNTEALF. CDR3 bases: TGTGCCAGCAGCCCGGACAGGAACACTGAAGCTCTCTTT.

The chain links TRBV5-1 to TRBJ1-3; the D is unclear. V gave up 2 bases and J gave up 1 base, with 7 bases separating them. Germline CDR1 reads SGHRS; CDR2 reads YFSETQ. The CDR3 is made up of 14 amino acids. In nucleotides, the CDR3 is TGCGCCAGCAGCTTCGGGAATTCTGGAAACACCATATATTTT. Its translation is CASSFGNSGNTIYF.

This chain joins TRBV18 and TRBJ1-5; maybe TRBD1 (5 bases). V lost 3 bases to trimming and J lost 6 bases, with 18 bases between them. Germline loops: CDR1 KGHSH, CDR2 LQKENI. The CDR3 extends over 16 amino acids. CDR3 sequence reads: CASSPPEGLAGQPQHF. The CDR3 DNA reads TGTGCCAGCTCACCCCCGGAGGGGCTGGCGGGTCAGCCCCAGCATTTT.

The chain is built from TRBV15 and TRBJ1-5; D not resolved. Germline CDR1 and CDR2: LNHNV and YYDKDF (reference sequence). Trimming took off 0 bases at V and 5 bases at J, with 8 bases between the two ends. The CDR3 sequence is 14 residues long. The CDR3 sequence: CATSRDTDDQPQHF. DNA for the CDR3: TGTGCCACCAGCAGAGATACGGACGATCAGCCCCAGCATTTT.

The chain couples TRBV30 to TRBJ1-5, with 11 bases fitting TRBD1. There are 18 residues in the CDR3. Germline V gene data show CDR1 as GTSNPN and CDR2 as SVGIG (reference sequence). V trimming: 2 bases; J trimming: 3 bases; junction bases outside the gene matches: 12. The CDR3 protein is CAWSRGQGGTLVNQPQHF. The DNA for the CDR3 is TGTGCCTGGAGTAGGGGACAGGGGGGGACTTTGGTCAATCAGCCCCAGCATTTT.

The J gene is TRBJ1-4, the V gene TRBV11-2, with D uncertain. The CDR3 totals 12 residues. The V gene's germline CDR1 is SGHAT and CDR2 FQNNGV. Trimming took 5 bases from V and 8 from J, leaving 9 bases between them. The CDR3 reads CASSLRAEKLFF. In DNA, the CDR3 is TGTGCCAGCAGCCTCCGGGCGGAAAAACTGTTTTTT.

The V and J genes are TRBV19 and TRBJ1-1; TRBD1 aligns across 8 bases. The V gene's germline CDR1 is LNHDA and CDR2 SQIVND (reference sequence). The ends lost 9 bases at V and 0 bases at J; junction bases unmatched: 9. This CDR3 has 15 amino acids. The CDR3 region has the DNA TGTGCCAGCTCAAACAGGGGGATGATGAACACTGAAGCTTTCTTT. It is translated as CASSNRGMMNTEAFF.

The rearrangement links TRBV28 to TRBJ1-6; D ambiguous. V was trimmed by 3 bases and J by 0 bases, leaving 9 bases between them. Looked up from germline, CDR1 is MDHEN and CDR2 is SYDVKM. The CDR3 totals 16 residues. In DNA, the CDR3 is TGTGCCAGCAGTTTGCGGGCGAGCTCCTATAATTCACCCCTCCACTTT. It is translated as CASSLRASSYNSPLHF.

The rearrangement uses TRBV7-9 and TRBJ2-1; TRBD2 matches 10 bases. The V gene end was trimmed by 1 base and the J gene end by 3 bases; junction bases not matched to a gene: 9. The germline CDR1 and CDR2 sequences are SEHNR and FQNEAQ (reference sequence). The CDR3 has 18 residues. CDR3 amino acids: CASSLGLTGTSVYNEQFF. In DNA form, the CDR3 reads TGTGCCAGCAGCTTAGGACTCACCGGGACTAGCGTCTACAATGAGCAGTTCTTC.

The chain links TRBV6-6 to TRBJ1-2; no firm D call. CDR1 MNHNY and CDR2 SVGAGI come from the germline V gene (reference sequence). Trimming pared 5 bases from V and 3 bases from J, leaving 10 bases between. The CDR3 is 13 amino acids. The CDR3 sequence is CASSTRVHYGYTF. The CDR3 coding sequence is TGTGCCAGCAGTACCCGGGTCCACTATGGCTACACCTTC.

This chain connects TRBV11-2 to TRBJ1-5; D is unresolved. CDR3 length: 15 residues. Trimming pared 1 base from V and 1 base from J, leaving 8 bases between. Looked up from germline, CDR1 is SGHAT and CDR2 is FQNNGV. In DNA form, the CDR3 reads TGTGCCAGCAGCTTAGTAGCCGGAAGCAATCAGCCCCAGCATTTT. The encoded protein is CASSLVAGSNQPQHF.

In DNA form, the CDR3 reads TGTGCCAGCAGTGTGCGGTCACGGATGGAAAAACTGTTTTTT. It encodes CASSVRSRMEKLFF. This chain uses TRBV2 with TRBJ1-4; D ambiguous. V lost 4 bases and J lost 8, with 14 bases in between. Per the germline V gene, CDR1 is SNHLY and CDR2 is FYNNEI. This CDR3 has 14 residues.

Here the CDR3 reads CASSQDGVWGSTDTQYF. In DNA, the CDR3 is TGTGCCAGCAGCCAAGATGGGGTTTGGGGGAGCACAGATACGCAGTATTTT. The chain couples TRBV4-2 to TRBJ2-3; D could derive from TRBD1 or TRBD2 (5 bases each). The CDR3 covers 17 residues. With 0 bases removed from V and 0 bases from J, the gap between germline ends came to 13 bases. Germline CDR1 and CDR2: LGHNA and YNFKEQ.

This clone occurred once. V usage is TRBV6-6 and J usage is TRBJ1-5; D is undetermined. Trimming took off 5 bases at V and 3 bases at J, with 11 bases between the two ends. Germline V gene lookup returns CDR1 MNHNY and CDR2 SVGAGI (reference sequence). This CDR3 is built from 14 residues. The CDR3 region has the DNA TGTGCCAGCAGTGGCAATGGGCCCAATCAGCCCCAGCATTTT. This encodes CASSGNGPNQPQHF.

The chain has TRBV9 and TRBJ2-7; D remains ambiguous. Germline V CDR1 and CDR2: SGDLS, YYNGEE. Trimming removed 4 bases from V and 0 bases from J, with 5 bases in between. The CDR3 has 12 residues. The CDR3 coding sequence is TGTGCCAGCAGCCCGAGCTCCTACGAGCAGTACTTC. As protein: CASSPSSYEQYF.

The chain uses TRBV5-4 and TRBJ2-1; 11 bases match TRBD2. The germline V gene encodes CDR1 SGHNT and CDR2 YYREEE (reference sequence). The CDR3 spans 15 residues. V lost 4 bases and J lost 6; bases outside the gene matches: 6. The CDR3 nucleotides read TGTGCCAGCAGCAGAACCGGGACTAGCGGCAATGAGCAGTTCTTC. Its protein is CASSRTGTSGNEQFF.

The chain combines TRBV5-1 with TRBJ2-5; 9 bases match TRBD1. CDR1 and CDR2 (germline): SGHRS, YFSETQ. V was clipped by 3 bases and J by 2 bases; unmatched bases: 5. The CDR3 length is 15 residues. The CDR3 is CASSSQGAKQETQYF. CDR3 DNA sequence: TGCGCCAGCAGCTCACAGGGGGCGAAGCAAGAGACCCAGTACTTC.

V and J are TRBV6-6 and TRBJ1-4; D remains unclear. Trimming stripped 6 bases from V and 8 bases from J, with 7 bases between. The CDR3 is made up of 11 amino acids. Germline loops: CDR1 MNHNY, CDR2 SVGAGI (reference sequence). In DNA form, the CDR3 reads TGTGCCAGCAGGACTTCCGAAAAACTGTTTTTT. Residues: CASRTSEKLFF.

The chain joins TRBV9 to TRBJ2-5, with 10 bases fitting TRBD1. The CDR3 covers 14 residues. With 2 bases clipped from V and 5 bases from J, the junction kept 3 bases outside the gene matches. Germline lookup yields CDR1 SGDLS and CDR2 YYNGEE. The CDR3 here is CASSVGTGVETQYF. In nucleotides, the CDR3 is TGTGCCAGCAGCGTGGGGACAGGGGTCGAGACCCAGTACTTC. Using reference TRBV9 and TRBJ2-5 for the parts outside the CDR3, the full variable domain is DSGVTQTPKHLITATGQRVTLRCSPRSGDLSVYWYQQSLDQGLQFLIQYYNGEERAKGNILERFSAQQFPDLHSELNLSSLELGDSALYFCASSVGTGVETQYFGPGTRLLVL.